One sample yielded the 9 T cell receptor beta chains listed below, sequenced in a study of early T cells in non-severe SARS-CoV-2 infection. TCRdb re-called the 5' RACE reads with MiXCR, one entry per CDR3 protein. The data show 25,000 to 30,000 distinct CDR3 sequences, approximately 6% seen once. The material sequenced was whole blood, taken at baseline. The receptors were gathered from an adult who was a healthcare worker with PCR-confirmed SARS-CoV-2 infection or an uninfected control (not recorded which).

This clonotype showed up many times. The J gene is TRBJ2-5, the V gene TRBV7-8; D is unclear. CDR3 length: 12 amino acids. The germline gives CDR1 SGHVS, CDR2 FQNEAQ. Trimming shortened V by 5 bases and J by 5 bases, and 9 bases separated the two germline ends. CDR3 DNA sequence: TGTGCCAGCAGCGTCCATCTGGAGACCCAGTACTTC. It encodes CASSVHLETQYF.

This clonotype was observed many times. The V and J genes are TRBV6-6 and TRBJ2-7; 7 positions agree with TRBD1. CDR1 and CDR2 from the germline V gene are MNHNY and SVGAGI (reference sequence). V lost 6 bases and J lost 2; bases outside the gene matches: 1. This CDR3 spans 12 amino acids. For the CDR3, the DNA is TGTGCCAGCAGCGGGACAGCCTACGAGCAGTACTTC. Its translation: CASSGTAYEQYF.

This clonotype was recorded a few times. The chain carries TRBV7-9 and TRBJ2-1, with no clear D. The ends were cut back, 4 bases at V and 2 bases at J, with 12 bases in the middle. The CDR3 is 15 residues long. From germline, CDR1 is SEHNR and CDR2 FQNEAQ (reference sequence). The CDR3 reads CASSSRATTYNEQFF. The CDR3 DNA is TGTGCCAGCAGCTCACGGGCGACAACCTACAATGAGCAGTTCTTC.

The rearrangement joins TRBV4-1 to TRBJ2-7; the match to TRBD1 covers 8 bases. After removal of 3 bases from V and 0 bases from J, the junction contained 7 bases not matched to a gene. Germline CDR1 is MGHRA and CDR2 is YSYEKL. The length of the CDR3 is 16 residues. DNA of the CDR3: TGCGCCAGCAGCCAGGAACCCGGGACAGGCTCCTACGAGCAGTACTTC. Residues: CASSQEPGTGSYEQYF.

This clonotype was recorded many times. The chain joins TRBV19 to TRBJ2-5, with TRBD2 identical over 7 bases. Germline V gene data show CDR1 as LNHDA and CDR2 as SQIVND (reference sequence). V shed 3 bases and J 5 bases; nucleotides not matched to a gene: 12. This CDR3 is built from 16 residues. The CDR3 nucleotides are TGTGCCAGTAGTATTGTGGGACTACCTGAGGGGGAGACCCAGTACTTC. Amino acids: CASSIVGLPEGETQYF.

This clonotype was observed many times. The J gene is TRBJ2-1, the V gene TRBV5-6; maybe TRBD2 (6 bases). V shed 5 bases and J shed 9 bases, with 21 bases lying between them. This CDR3 has 15 residues. The germline CDR1 and CDR2 sequences are SGHDT and YYEEEE. Here the CDR3 reads CASSFGGSAEGEQFF. The CDR3 DNA reads as TGTGCCAGCAGTTTTGGGGGGAGCGCCGAGGGTGAGCAGTTCTTC.

This clonotype was counted ten times or more. The chain joins TRBV9 to TRBJ1-1; tentatively, D is TRBD1 (6 bases). CDR3 size: 15 residues. CDR1 SGDLS and CDR2 YYNGEE come from the germline V gene. Trimming removed 4 bases at V and 2 bases at J, with 15 bases between. This CDR3 reads CASSFTGYPNTEAFF. The CDR3 region has the DNA TGTGCCAGCAGCTTCACAGGGTATCCTAACACTGAAGCTTTCTTT.

This clonotype was recorded at least ten times. This chain joins TRBV7-9 and TRBJ2-1; a weak D match, TRBD2 (5 bases). This CDR3 has 13 amino acids. Trimming shortened V by 10 bases and J by 2 bases, and 12 bases separated the two germline ends. The germline CDR1 and CDR2 sequences are SEHNR and FQNEAQ (reference sequence). Written as DNA, the CDR3 is TGTGCCACCGGGATAGAAGCCTACAATGAGCAGTTCTTC. Translation gives CATGIEAYNEQFF.

The table lists this clonotype with many counts. V is TRBV19 and J is TRBJ2-1; 7 positions agree with TRBD2. In germline, CDR1 is LNHDA, CDR2 SQIVND (reference sequence). This CDR3 has 15 amino acids. Trimming took 1 base from V and 4 from J; bases not matched to a gene: 4. The CDR3 loop reads CASSIGGRGYNEQFF. CDR3 nucleotides: TGTGCCAGTAGTATAGGCGGGAGAGGGTACAATGAGCAGTTCTTC. The variable domain in full, with the rest retrieved from reference TRBV19 and TRBJ2-1, is DGGITQSPKYLFRKEGQNVTLSCEQNLNHDAMYWYRQDPGQGLRLIYYSQIVNDFQKGDIAEGYSVSREKKESFPLTVTSAQKNPTAFYLCASSIGGRGYNEQFFGPGTRLTVL.